This TCR beta chain was documented in a study of OX40 agonist ivuxolimab in advanced cancers. The wider study: Ivuxolimab is an agonistic anti-OX40 (CD134) antibody, and patients were treated with it. Ivuxolimab doses were 0.01, 0.1, 0.3, 1.5, 3 or 10 mg/kg every 2 weeks.

Samples of blood were obtained at baseline, on cycle 4 day 1, and on cycle 7 day 1. Profiled with immunoSEQ multiplex PCR; TCRdb holds only in-frame clones, not every one. The repertoire holds roughly 110,000 clones, with around 93% as singletons. In germline, CDR1 is MDHEN, CDR2 SYDVKM. V lost 2 bases and J lost 0, with 11 bases in between. This CDR3 has 16 amino acids. The sample was CD4+ or CD8+ T cells sorted from blood, taken in a trial of the OX40 agonist ivuxolimab. This clonotype was obtained from an adult with an advanced solid tumor such as melanoma, head and neck, liver or kidney cancer. This chain uses TRBV28 with TRBJ1-3; D gene ambiguous. CDR3 nucleotide sequence: TGTGCCAGCAGTTTAGAACCGGGAGCCTCTGGAAACACCATATATTTT. This translates into CASSLEPGASGNTIYF.